The present TCR beta chain was sequenced within a study of sequential checkpoint blockade in melanoma. Treatment here: randomized to nivolumab then ipilimumab (arm A) or the reverse (arm B). None of the patients previously received DNA-damaging chemotherapy. Sorted cells were live CD3+CD8+, lacking CD19 and CD56, from PBMCs. Libraries were prepared by immunoSEQ multiplex PCR; TCRdb keeps only in-frame clonotypes and omits some of them. This repertoire shows roughly 5,100 clones, over 70% found once; its top ten account for more than 25%. CDR1 SGHTS and CDR2 YDEGEE come from the germline V gene. Trimming stripped 0 bases from V and 5 bases from J, with 11 bases between. The CDR3 is made up of 14 amino acids.

Sequencing was performed on CD8+ T cells sorted from blood (inferred from file names), taken from a patient given nivolumab and ipilimumab in sequence. This TCR was recovered from a human donor with melanoma. The chain uses TRBV5-8 and TRBJ2-5; D gene uncertain. The CDR3 DNA follows: TGTGCCAGCAGCTTGGATGCGGTGAGGGAGACCCAGTACTTC. It translates to CASSLDAVRETQYF.